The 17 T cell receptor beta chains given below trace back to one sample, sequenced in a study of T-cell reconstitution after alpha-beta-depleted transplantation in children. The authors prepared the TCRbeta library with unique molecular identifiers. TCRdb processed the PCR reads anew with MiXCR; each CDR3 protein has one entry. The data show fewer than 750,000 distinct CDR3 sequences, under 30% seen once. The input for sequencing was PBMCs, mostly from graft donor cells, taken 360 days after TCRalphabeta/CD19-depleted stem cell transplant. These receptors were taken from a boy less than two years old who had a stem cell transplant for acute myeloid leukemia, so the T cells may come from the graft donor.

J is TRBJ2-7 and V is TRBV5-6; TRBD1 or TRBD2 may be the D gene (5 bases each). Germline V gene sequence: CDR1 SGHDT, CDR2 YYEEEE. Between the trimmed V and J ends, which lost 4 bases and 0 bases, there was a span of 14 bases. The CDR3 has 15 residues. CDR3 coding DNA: TGTGCCAGCAGCCTATCGGGGCCCCTCTCCTACGAGCAGTACGTC. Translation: CASSLSGPLSYEQYV.

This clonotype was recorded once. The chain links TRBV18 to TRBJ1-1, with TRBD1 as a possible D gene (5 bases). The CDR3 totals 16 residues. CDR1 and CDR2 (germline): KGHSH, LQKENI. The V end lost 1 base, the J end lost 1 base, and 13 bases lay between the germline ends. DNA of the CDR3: TGTGCCAGCTCACCACTTGGGGCGCAGACGAACACTGAAGCTTTCTTT. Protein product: CASSPLGAQTNTEAFF.

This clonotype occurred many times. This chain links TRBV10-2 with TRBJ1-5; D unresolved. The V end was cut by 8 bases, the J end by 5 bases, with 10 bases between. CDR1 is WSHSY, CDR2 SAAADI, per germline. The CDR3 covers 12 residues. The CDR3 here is CASASGDQPQHF. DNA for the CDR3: TGCGCCAGCGCCAGTGGGGATCAGCCCCAGCATTTT.

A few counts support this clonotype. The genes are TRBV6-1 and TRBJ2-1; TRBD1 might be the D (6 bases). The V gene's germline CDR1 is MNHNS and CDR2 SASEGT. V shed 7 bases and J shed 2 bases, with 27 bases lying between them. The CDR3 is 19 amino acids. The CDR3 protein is CASNAADSPPSFTYNEQFF. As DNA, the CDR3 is TGTGCCAGCAATGCCGCGGACAGTCCCCCCTCCTTCACCTACAATGAGCAGTTCTTC.

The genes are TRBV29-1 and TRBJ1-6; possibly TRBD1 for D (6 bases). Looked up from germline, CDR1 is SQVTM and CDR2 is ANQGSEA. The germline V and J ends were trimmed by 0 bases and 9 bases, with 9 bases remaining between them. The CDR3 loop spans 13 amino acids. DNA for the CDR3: TGCAGCGTTGAAGATTTCAGGGGTTCACCCCTCCACTTT. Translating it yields CSVEDFRGSPLHF.

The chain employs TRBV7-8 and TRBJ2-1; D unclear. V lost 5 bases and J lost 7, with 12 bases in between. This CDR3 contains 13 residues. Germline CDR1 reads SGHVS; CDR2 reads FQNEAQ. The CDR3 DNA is TGTGCCAGCAGCCCCCGGTCTGGAAATGAGCAGTTCTTC. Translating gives CASSPRSGNEQFF.

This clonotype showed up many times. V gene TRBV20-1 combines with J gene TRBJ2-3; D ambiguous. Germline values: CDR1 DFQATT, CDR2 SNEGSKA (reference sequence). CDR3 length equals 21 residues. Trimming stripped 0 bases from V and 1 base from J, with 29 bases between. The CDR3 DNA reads TGCAGTGCTAGAGATCCTCTAGGGAAGGGCCATGCGTCCTATGGCACAGATACGCAGTATTTT. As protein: CSARDPLGKGHASYGTDTQYF.

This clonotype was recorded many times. For the CDR3, the DNA is TGTGCCAGCAGCATTACTAGGGGCAGGGGGAACACTGAAGCTTTCTTT. Amino acid sequence: CASSITRGRGNTEAFF. The genes are TRBV7-9 and TRBJ1-1, with D perhaps TRBD1 (6 bases). The germline gives CDR1 SEHNR, CDR2 FQNEAQ (reference sequence). This CDR3 has 16 residues. V was shortened by 5 bases and J by 1 base, with 17 bases between the two germline ends.

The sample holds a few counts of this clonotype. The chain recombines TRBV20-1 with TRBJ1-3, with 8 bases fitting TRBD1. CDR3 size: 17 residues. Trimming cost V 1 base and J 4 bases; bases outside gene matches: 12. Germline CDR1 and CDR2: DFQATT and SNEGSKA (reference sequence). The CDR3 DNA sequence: TGCAGTGCTAGAGTACTGCTCGGACAGGGACCCGGAAACACCATATATTTT. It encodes CSARVLLGQGPGNTIYF.

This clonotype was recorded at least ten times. The CDR3 is CASSIGGYTEAFF. The CDR3 coding sequence is TGTGCCAGCAGCATAGGGGGCTACACTGAAGCTTTCTTT. The chain links TRBV6-1 to TRBJ1-1, with 7 bases matching TRBD1. Per germline, CDR1 MNHNS and CDR2 SASEGT. The CDR3 contains 13 residues. After removal of 6 bases from V and 3 bases from J, the junction contained 4 bases not matched to a gene.

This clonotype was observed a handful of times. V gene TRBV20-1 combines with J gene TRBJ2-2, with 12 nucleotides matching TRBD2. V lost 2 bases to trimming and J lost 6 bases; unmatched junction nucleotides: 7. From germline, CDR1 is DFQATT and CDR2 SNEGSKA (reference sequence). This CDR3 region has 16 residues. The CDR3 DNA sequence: TGCAGTGCTAGACCTCGGACTAGCGGGGTACCCGGGGAGCTGTTTTTT. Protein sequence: CSARPRTSGVPGELFF.

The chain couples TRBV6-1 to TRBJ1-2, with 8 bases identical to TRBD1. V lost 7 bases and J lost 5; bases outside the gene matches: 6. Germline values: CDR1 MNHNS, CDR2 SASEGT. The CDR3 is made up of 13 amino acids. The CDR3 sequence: CASTGDRGYGYTF. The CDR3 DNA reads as TGTGCCAGCACCGGAGACAGGGGATATGGCTACACCTTC.

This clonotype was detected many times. The CDR3: CATQSLAGEETQYF. The CDR3 bases are TGTGCCACCCAATCACTAGCGGGGGAAGAGACCCAGTACTTC. The rearrangement uses TRBV2 and TRBJ2-5, with TRBD2 matching over 11 bases. The trim removed 10 bases at V and 3 bases at J, leaving 7 bases unmatched. Germline V CDR1 and CDR2: SNHLY, FYNNEI. The CDR3 has 14 amino acids.

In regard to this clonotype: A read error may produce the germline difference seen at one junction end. This chain's CDR3 is CASSPSPGTDSPHF. The CDR3 coding sequence is TGTGCCAGCAGCCCCTCTCCAGGGACAGACTCTCCACACTTC. The J gene is TRBJ2-4, the V gene TRBV7-9; TRBD1 matches at 7 bases. This CDR3 is 14 amino acids long. CDR1 is SEHNR and CDR2 is FQNEAQ in the germline V gene (reference sequence).

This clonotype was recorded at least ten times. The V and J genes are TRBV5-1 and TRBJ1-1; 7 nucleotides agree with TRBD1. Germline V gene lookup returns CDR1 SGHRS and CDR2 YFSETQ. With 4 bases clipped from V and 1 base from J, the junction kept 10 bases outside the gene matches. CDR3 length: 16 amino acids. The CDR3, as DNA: TGCGCCAGCAGCACCGGGGACAGTGTGACGAACACTGAAGCTTTCTTT. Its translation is CASSTGDSVTNTEAFF.

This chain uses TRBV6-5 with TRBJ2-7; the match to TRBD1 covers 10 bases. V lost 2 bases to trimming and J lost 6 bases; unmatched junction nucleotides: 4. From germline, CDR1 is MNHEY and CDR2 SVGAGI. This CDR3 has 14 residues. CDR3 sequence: CASSYADRGSEQYF. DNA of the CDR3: TGTGCCAGCAGTTACGCGGACAGGGGGAGCGAGCAGTACTTC.

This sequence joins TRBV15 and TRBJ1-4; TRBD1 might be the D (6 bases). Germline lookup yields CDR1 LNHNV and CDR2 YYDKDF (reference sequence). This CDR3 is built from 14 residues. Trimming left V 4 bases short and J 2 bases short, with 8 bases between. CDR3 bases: TGTGCCACCAGCATGGGGGGCACTAATGAAAAACTGTTTTTT. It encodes CATSMGGTNEKLFF.